A single sample is the source of the 11 T cell receptor beta chains below, sequenced in a study of shared clonotypes between healthy human individuals. The data were produced by immunoSEQ multiplex PCR, yet TCRdb's version contains in-frame clones alone and is incomplete. The sample yields 1.4 million or so clones, about 98.5% seen once. What was sequenced was naive CD4+ T cells sorted from blood. Subset specified: CD45RA+ positively selected. The receptors come from a man in his thirties or forties in good health.

The chain couples TRBV27 to TRBJ2-5; perhaps TRBD2 as D (6 bases). The germline CDR1 and CDR2 sequences are MNHEY and SMNVEV (reference sequence). This CDR3 has 13 amino acids. Trimming left V 5 bases short and J 4 bases short, with 11 bases between. CDR3 bases: TGTGCCAGCAGTCTAGCGTATGCAGAGACCCAGTACTTC. Amino acid sequence: CASSLAYAETQYF.

The V call is TRBV7-9, the J call TRBJ1-5; D is unresolved. Germline V CDR1 and CDR2: SEHNR, FQNEAQ (reference sequence). The CDR3 loop spans 12 amino acids. The V gene lost 2 bases and the J gene lost 6 bases, with 5 bases spanning the gap. CDR3 coding DNA: TGTGCCAGCAGCTTAAGCGCTCAGCCCCAGCATTTT. Its protein is CASSLSAQPQHF.

This chain joins TRBV7-2 and TRBJ1-4, with D perhaps matching TRBD1 (6 bases). The V gene lost 4 bases and the J gene lost 7 bases, with 22 bases spanning the gap. The CDR3 has 17 residues. Germline CDR1 and CDR2: SGHTA and FQGNSA. The CDR3 DNA follows: TGTGCCAGCAGCTCCAGGGGACGGTCGTCAGGAGGTGAAAAACTGTTTTTT. This translates into CASSSRGRSSGGEKLFF.

As regards this clone: This sample also contains other DNA sequences that code for the same CDR3. The V gene is TRBV2, the J gene TRBJ2-6; D gene uncertain. CDR1 and CDR2 (germline): SNHLY, FYNNEI. V dropped 10 bases and J dropped 0 bases, with 4 bases sitting between them. This CDR3 spans 12 amino acids. The CDR3 region is CATSSGANVLTF. DNA for the CDR3: TGTGCCACCTCCTCTGGGGCCAACGTCCTGACTTTC.

Of note for this clone: The junction departs from the called germline gene at one end, perhaps through a read error. The V call is TRBV28, the J call TRBJ1-5; TRBD1 might be the D (6 bases). CDR1 and CDR2 from the germline V gene are MDHEN and SYDVKM. The CDR3 covers 15 residues. CDR3 in DNA: TGTGCCAGCGGTTTAAGAGGGGGGTTTGGTCAGCCCCAGCATTTT. Its translation is CASGLRGGFGQPQHF.

V and J are TRBV29-1 and TRBJ2-5; perhaps TRBD2 as D (6 bases). Per the germline V gene, CDR1 is SQVTM and CDR2 is ANQGSEA. CDR3 length equals 13 residues. V was shortened by 5 bases and J by 5 bases, with 15 bases between the two germline ends. CDR3 sequence: CSVSGAGSETQYF. For the CDR3, the DNA is TGCAGCGTTTCGGGAGCCGGCTCGGAGACCCAGTACTTC.

CDR3 loop: CASSQAGGNSYEQYF. CDR3 DNA sequence: TGTGCCAGCTCCCAGGCGGGCGGAAACTCCTACGAGCAGTACTTC. The V call is TRBV18, the J call TRBJ2-7; D perhaps matches TRBD2 (5 bases). V was clipped by 6 bases and J by 0 bases, with 15 bases between them. This CDR3 contains 15 residues. Germline V CDR1 and CDR2: KGHSH, LQKENI. Using reference TRBV18 and TRBJ2-7 for the parts outside the CDR3, the full variable domain is NAGVMQNPRHLVRRRGQEARLRCSPMKGHSHVYWYRQLPEEGLKFMVYLQKENIIDESGMPKERFSAEFPKEGPSILRIQQVVRGDSAAYFCASSQAGGNSYEQYFGPGTRLTVT.

The V and J genes are TRBV10-3 and TRBJ2-2, with D tentatively TRBD2 (6 bases). Germline V gene data show CDR1 as ENHRY and CDR2 as SYGVKD. The CDR3 runs 14 residues. Trimming cost V 4 bases and J 11 bases, with 17 bases left between them. CDR3 DNA sequence: TGTGCCATCAGTGCTAATTGGGACTCGTCCGAGCTGTTTTTT. It specifies CAISANWDSSELFF.

The rearrangement links TRBV2 to TRBJ2-6, with D unresolved. Germline CDR1 and CDR2: SNHLY and FYNNEI. CDR3 size: 15 residues. Between the trimmed V and J ends, which lost 2 bases and 11 bases, there was a span of 16 bases. The DNA of the CDR3 is TGTGCCAGCAGTGAACGTCACTTGTCTGTAGACGTCCTGACTTTC. This translates into CASSERHLSVDVLTF.

With regard to this clone: Other DNA sequences in this specimen translate into the identical CDR3. The genes are TRBV6-5 and TRBJ2-6; TRBD1 or TRBD2 may be the D gene (5 bases each). Trimming shortened V by 2 bases and J by 0 bases, and 5 bases separated the two germline ends. The CDR3 is 15 residues long. The germline CDR1 and CDR2 sequences are MNHEY and SVGAGI. The CDR3, as DNA: TGTGCCAGCAGTTACGGGGGCTCTGGGGCCAACGTCCTGACTTTC. This gives the protein CASSYGGSGANVLTF.

The chain joins TRBV5-6 to TRBJ2-4; TRBD1 matches at 8 bases. This CDR3 has 16 amino acids. Trimming at V came to 3 bases and at J to 1 base, leaving 6 bases not matched to a gene. Germline loops: CDR1 SGHDT, CDR2 YYEEEE. For the CDR3, the DNA is TGTGCCAGCAGCTCGGGACAGGTAGGGGCCAAAAACATTCAGTACTTC. Amino acid sequence: CASSSGQVGAKNIQYF.